This T cell receptor (beta chain) was sequenced in a study of molecular identifiers for immune sequencing clone quantification. Study details: Replicates split RNA from roughly 21,000 or 96,000 naive CD8 cells five ways, and the researchers sequenced four portions. Study-wide points: Jurkat TCR RNA that was spiked in from one cell was reportedly detectable among one million naive cells. Molecules of identical TCR sharing a barcode could underestimate highly expanded clone sizes.

TCRdb re-derived calls from the PCR reads in MiXCR, one entry per CDR3 protein. Among 75,000 to 95,000 distinct CDR3 sequences listed, more than 20% were seen once. The CDR3 is 16 residues long. Germline V gene data show CDR1 as SGHNT and CDR2 as YENEEA. V lost 5 bases, J lost 5 bases, and 11 bases stayed unmatched. Worth noting for this clonotype: Its antigen is currently unknown.

The authors gated naive CD8 T cells as CD8+CD4-CCR7+CD45RA+ for sorting. Sequencing was performed on naive CD8+ T cells from blood, with Jurkat cell RNA spiked in. Subset in this sample: FACS-sorted CD8+CD4-CCR7+CD45RA+ naive T cells. This chain connects TRBV11-3 to TRBJ2-3; 9 bases align to TRBD1. This TCR was sampled from a human donor in good health. Some libraries in this study had Jurkat cell RNA spiked in. The CDR3 DNA sequence: TGTGCCAGCAGCACCGGGACAGGGAGGTCGGGAGATACGCAGTATTTT. It yields the protein CASSTGTGRSGDTQYF.